This T cell receptor beta chain originates from a study of blood T cell repertoires in COVID-19. Across the whole study: Sample material is recorded as cDNA or gDNA derived from T cells, B-cell-depleted T cells, or PBMCs.

Germline CDR1 is SEHNR and CDR2 is FQNEAQ (reference sequence). V lost 5 bases, J lost 8 bases, and 14 bases stayed unmatched. The CDR3 length is 17 residues. Original processing notes: The assay estimated nucleated cells by amplifying reference gene primers. Assay: immunoSEQ multiplex PCR; the TCRdb copy retains only in-frame clones and omits some. Clone size and V and J calls were adopted from that table, with D and trimming inferred from the DNA. The sample holds some 290,000 clones; about four fifths are singletons and the top ten take just under 3%. This clone was found a few times. This sequence originates from a woman aged 60-75 years with active or convalescent COVID-19. The V gene is TRBV7-9, the J gene TRBJ2-1; 11 bases match TRBD2. Sequencing was performed on peripheral blood. The CDR3 region is CASSQRPSGGKAHEQFF. The CDR3 nucleotides are TGTGCCAGCAGCCAGCGGCCTAGCGGGGGGAAAGCCCATGAGCAGTTCTTC.